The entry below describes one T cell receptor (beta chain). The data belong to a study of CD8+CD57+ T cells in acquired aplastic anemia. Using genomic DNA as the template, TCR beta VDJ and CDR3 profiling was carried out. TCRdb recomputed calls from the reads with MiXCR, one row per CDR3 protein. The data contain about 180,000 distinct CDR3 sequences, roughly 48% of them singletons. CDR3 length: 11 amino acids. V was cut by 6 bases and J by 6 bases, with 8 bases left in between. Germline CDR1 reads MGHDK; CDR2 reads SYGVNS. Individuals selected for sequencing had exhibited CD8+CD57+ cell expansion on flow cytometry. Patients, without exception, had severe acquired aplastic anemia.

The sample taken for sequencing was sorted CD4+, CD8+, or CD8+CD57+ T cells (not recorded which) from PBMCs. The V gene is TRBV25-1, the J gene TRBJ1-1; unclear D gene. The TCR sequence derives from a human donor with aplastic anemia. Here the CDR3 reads CASREDAEAFF. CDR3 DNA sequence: TGTGCCAGCAGGGAAGATGCTGAAGCTTTCTTT.